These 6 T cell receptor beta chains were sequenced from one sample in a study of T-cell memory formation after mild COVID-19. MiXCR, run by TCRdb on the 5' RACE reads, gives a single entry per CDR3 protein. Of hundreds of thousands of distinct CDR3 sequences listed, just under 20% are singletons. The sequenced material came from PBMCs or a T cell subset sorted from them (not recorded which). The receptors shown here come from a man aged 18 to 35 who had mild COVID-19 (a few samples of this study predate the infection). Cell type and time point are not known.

CDR3 in amino acids: CASSSEGREETQYF. Written as DNA, the CDR3 is TGTGCCAGCAGCTCAGAGGGTCGGGAGGAGACCCAGTACTTC. The chain couples TRBV7-8 to TRBJ2-5; tentative D call: TRBD2 (6 bases). The V end lost 4 bases, the J end lost 5 bases, and 14 bases lay between the germline ends. The germline CDR1 and CDR2 sequences are SGHVS and FQNEAQ. This CDR3 has 14 amino acids.

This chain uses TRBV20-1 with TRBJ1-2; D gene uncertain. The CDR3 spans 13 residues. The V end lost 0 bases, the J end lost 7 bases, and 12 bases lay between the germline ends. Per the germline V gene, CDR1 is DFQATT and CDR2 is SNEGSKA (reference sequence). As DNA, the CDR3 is TGCAGTGCTAGAGATTACAGAGTTAGTGGCTACACCTTC. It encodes CSARDYRVSGYTF.

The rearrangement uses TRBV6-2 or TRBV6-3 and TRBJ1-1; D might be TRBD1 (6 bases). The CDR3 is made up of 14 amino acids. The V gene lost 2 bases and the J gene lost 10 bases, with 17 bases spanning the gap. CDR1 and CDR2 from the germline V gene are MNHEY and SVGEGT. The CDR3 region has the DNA TGTGCCAGCAGTTACCACGGGACAACCCCTAGAGCTTTCTTT. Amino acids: CASSYHGTTPRAFF.

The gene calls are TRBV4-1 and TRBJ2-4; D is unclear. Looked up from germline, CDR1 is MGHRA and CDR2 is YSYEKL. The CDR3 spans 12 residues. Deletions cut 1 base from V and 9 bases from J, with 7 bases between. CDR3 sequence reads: CASSQATSIQYF. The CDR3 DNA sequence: TGCGCCAGCAGCCAAGCGACAAGCATTCAGTACTTC.

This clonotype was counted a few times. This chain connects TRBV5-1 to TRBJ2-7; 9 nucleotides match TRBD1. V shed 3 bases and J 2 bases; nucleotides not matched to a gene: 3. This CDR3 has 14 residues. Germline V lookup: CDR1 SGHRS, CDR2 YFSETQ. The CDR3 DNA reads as TGCGCCAGCAGCTGGGGACAGGGAACCTACGAGCAGTACTTC. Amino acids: CASSWGQGTYEQYF.

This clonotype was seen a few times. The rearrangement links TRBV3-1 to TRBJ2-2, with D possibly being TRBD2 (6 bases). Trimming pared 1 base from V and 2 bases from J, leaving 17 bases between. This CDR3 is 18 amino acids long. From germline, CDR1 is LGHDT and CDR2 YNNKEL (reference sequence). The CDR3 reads CASSQVRPGATNTGELFF. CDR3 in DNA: TGTGCCAGCAGCCAAGTCCGGCCGGGAGCAACTAACACCGGGGAGCTGTTTTTT.